This TCR beta chain came from a study of blood T cell repertoires in COVID-19. Study-level background: Whether acute or convalescent, the COVID-19 samples came from the United States, Italy and Spain. Sample material is recorded as cDNA or gDNA derived from T cells, B-cell-depleted T cells, or PBMCs.

In the source study's methods: Scientists estimated how many nucleated cells there were by amplifying reference gene primers. Clones were sequenced by immunoSEQ multiplex PCR, and TCRdb holds only the in-frame ones, with some missing. V and J calls and clone size are those listed in that table; D and trimming were worked out from the DNA. This table has more than 70,000 clones, 65% to 90% appearing once. The germline gives CDR1 SGHTA, CDR2 FQGNSA. This CDR3 contains 13 residues. Trimming stripped 4 bases from V and 1 base from J, with 7 bases between. This receptor was obtained from a man older than 75 with active or convalescent COVID-19. Input material: peripheral blood. This chain uses TRBV7-2 with TRBJ1-1, with no clear D. The CDR3 sequence: CASSSDSNTEAFF. The DNA of the CDR3 is TGTGCCAGCAGCTCGGACTCGAACACTGAAGCTTTCTTT.